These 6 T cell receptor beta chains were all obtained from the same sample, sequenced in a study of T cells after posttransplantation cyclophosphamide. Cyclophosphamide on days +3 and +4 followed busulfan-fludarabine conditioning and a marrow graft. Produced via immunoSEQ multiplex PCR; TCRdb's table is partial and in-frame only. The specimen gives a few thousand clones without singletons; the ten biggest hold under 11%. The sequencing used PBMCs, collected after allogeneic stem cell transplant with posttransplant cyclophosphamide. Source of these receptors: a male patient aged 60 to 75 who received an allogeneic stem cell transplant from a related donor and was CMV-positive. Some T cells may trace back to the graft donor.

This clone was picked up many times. In nucleotides, the CDR3 is TGTGCCACCAGCAGACTTACGACAGGATCGCAACAAGAGACCCAGTACTTC. It encodes CATSRLTTGSQQETQYF. The rearrangement joins TRBV15 to TRBJ2-5; tentatively, D is TRBD1 (6 bases). The CDR3 sequence is 17 residues long. V gave up 2 bases and J gave up 2 bases, with 18 bases separating them. Per the germline V gene, CDR1 is LNHNV and CDR2 is YYDKDF (reference sequence).

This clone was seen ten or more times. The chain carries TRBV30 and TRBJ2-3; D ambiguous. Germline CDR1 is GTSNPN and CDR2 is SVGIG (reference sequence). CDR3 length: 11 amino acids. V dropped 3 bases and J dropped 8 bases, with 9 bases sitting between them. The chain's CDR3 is CAWSPGGTQYF. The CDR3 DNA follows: TGTGCCTGGAGCCCCGGTGGTACGCAGTATTTT.

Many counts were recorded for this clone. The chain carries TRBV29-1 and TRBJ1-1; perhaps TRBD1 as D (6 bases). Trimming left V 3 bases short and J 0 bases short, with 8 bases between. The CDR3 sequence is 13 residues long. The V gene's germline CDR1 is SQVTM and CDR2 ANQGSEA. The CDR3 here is CSVEAGVNTEAFF. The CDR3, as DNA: TGCAGCGTTGAGGCAGGGGTGAACACTGAAGCTTTCTTT.

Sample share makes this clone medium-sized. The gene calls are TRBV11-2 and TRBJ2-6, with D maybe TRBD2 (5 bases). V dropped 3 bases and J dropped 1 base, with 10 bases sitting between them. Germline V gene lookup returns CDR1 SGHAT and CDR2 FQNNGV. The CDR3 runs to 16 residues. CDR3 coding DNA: TGTGCCAGCAGCTTCCGGGGAGTATCTGGGGCCAACGTCCTGACTTTC. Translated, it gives CASSFRGVSGANVLTF.

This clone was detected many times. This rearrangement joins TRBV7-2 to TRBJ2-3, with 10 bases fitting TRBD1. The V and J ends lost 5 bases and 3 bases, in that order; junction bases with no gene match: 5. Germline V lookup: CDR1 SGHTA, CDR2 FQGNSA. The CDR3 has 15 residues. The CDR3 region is CASSRDRGRTDTQYF. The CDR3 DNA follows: TGTGCCAGCAGCCGGGACAGGGGAAGGACAGATACGCAGTATTTT.

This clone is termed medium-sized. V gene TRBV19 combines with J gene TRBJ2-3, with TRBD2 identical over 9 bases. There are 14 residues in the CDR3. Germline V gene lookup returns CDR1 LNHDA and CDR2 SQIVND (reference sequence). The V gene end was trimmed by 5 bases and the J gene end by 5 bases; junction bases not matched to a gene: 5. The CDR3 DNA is TGTGCCAGTAGTGAGCGGGGGGTGATAGATACGCAGTATTTT. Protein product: CASSERGVIDTQYF.